This TCR beta chain was captured by sequencing in a study of blood T cells in healthy people across ages. General observations from the study: Naive and antigen-experienced cells were not separated, limiting conclusive comparison.

PCR was performed a second time for roughly 7 to 12 cycles using a sample-barcoded 5' primer and a J-beta primer mix. MiXCR, applied by TCRdb to the 5' RACE reads, yields one record per CDR3 protein. The sample consists of about 1.4 million distinct CDR3 sequences, approximately 59% of them appearing once. As regards this clonotype: No antigen is known for it.

The CDR3 runs 15 residues. Germline assignment: CDR1 SGDLS and CDR2 YYNGEE. Unmatched junction bases numbered 6, after V lost 0 bases and J lost 5 bases. The receptor was derived from a man aged 18-30 years in good health. The rearrangement joins TRBV9 to TRBJ2-5; 8 bases align to TRBD2. Sequencing input: blood. The CDR3 DNA follows: TGTGCCAGCAGCGTAGATAGCGGGGCAGAGGAGACCCAGTACTTC. Translation gives CASSVDSGAEETQYF.